The rows below give T cell receptor beta chains drawn from one sample of a study of HIV-infected patients and healthy controls. MiXCR, run by TCRdb on the 5' RACE reads, gives a single entry per CDR3 protein. The sample yields approximately 64,000 distinct CDR3 sequences, roughly 21% seen once. Sample: CD4+ T cells from blood. Receptor source: a human donor in good health. Both conserved end residues are part of each CDR3. D genes are given only for firm matches. The size entry is marked missing in some rows and otherwise reads once, few, many or a size class.

D	V	size	length	J	DNA	CDR3
TRBD1	TRBV6-2/TRBV6-3	.	15	TRBJ2-1	TGTGCCAGCAGTTCTCGGGGACAGGGGAGGAGTGAGCAGTTCTTC	CASSSRGQGRSEQFF
.	TRBV30	.	14	TRBJ1-6	TGTGCCTGGAGTCCAGAACAGACCGATTCACCCCTCCACTTT	CAWSPEQTDSPLHF
TRBD1	TRBV7-6	many	17	TRBJ2-1	TGTGCCAGCAGCTTAGCGGCCCGGCAGGGGGCGCAGAATGAGCAGTTCTTC	CASSLAARQGAQNEQFF
TRBD1	TRBV4-1	few	16	TRBJ1-2	TGCGCCAGCAGCCAAGGGAACAGGGGGCGCGACTATGGCTACACCTTC	CASSQGNRGRDYGYTF
TRBD1	TRBV6-5	many	14	TRBJ2-3	TGTGCCAGCAGGGGACAGGGAATCACAGATACGCAGTATTTT	CASRGQGITDTQYF
TRBD1	TRBV30	few	10	TRBJ1-1	TGTGCCTGGGACAGGGCTGAAGCTTTCTTT	CAWDRAEAFF
TRBD2	TRBV7-9	few	17	TRBJ2-3	TGTGCCAGCAGCCCCCAGACTAGCGGGAGCATCACAGATACGCAGTATTTT	CASSPQTSGSITDTQYF
TRBD1	TRBV6-5	many	14	TRBJ1-1	TGTGCCAGCAGTTATTCCCCGGGACAGAGATCAGCTTTCTTT	CASSYSPGQRSAFF
.	TRBV5-1	.	13	TRBJ2-3	TGCGCCAGCAGCTTGGAATCCACCCATACGCAGTATTTT	CASSLESTHTQYF
.	TRBV23-1	many	14	TRBJ2-6	TGCGCCAGCAGCCGGGGTTGTGGGGCCAACGTCCTGACTTTC	CASSRGCGANVLTF
TRBD1	TRBV5-1	.	15	TRBJ1-2	TGCGCCAGCAGCTTGGAGGGACAGGGGTACTATGGCTACACCTTC	CASSLEGQGYYGYTF
.	TRBV29-1	many	14	TRBJ2-3	TGCAGCACCACCCCGGGACTCCACACAGATACGCAGTATTTT	CSTTPGLHTDTQYF
.	TRBV3-1	.	15	TRBJ2-7	TGTGCCAGCACCTCAGCGGCTAGTGGTGTATACGAGCAGTACTTC	CASTSAASGVYEQYF
.	TRBV30	.	15	TRBJ1-6	TGTGCCTTGGAAGGTTCCGGCGGAGGTGGTTCACCCCTCCACTTT	CALEGSGGGGSPLHF
.	TRBV6-2/TRBV6-3	many	13	TRBJ1-1	TGTGCCAGCAGTGAAGGGCGCGCCCCTGAAGCTTTCTTT	CASSEGRAPEAFF
.	TRBV7-2	few	15	TRBJ1-3	TGTGCCAGCAGCTGGGACGGCAACTCTGGAAACACCATATATTTT	CASSWDGNSGNTIYF
.	TRBV5-5	many	14	TRBJ2-3	TGTGCCAGCAGCTTGGACGGCTTCACAGATACGCAGTATTTT	CASSLDGFTDTQYF
.	TRBV5-1	few	11	TRBJ1-2	TGCGCCAGCAGTGATAACTATGGCTACACCTTC	CASSDNYGYTF
.	TRBV5-1	many	15	TRBJ1-5	TGCGCCAGCAGCTTGGCCGGCCAGCAAGCTCAGCCCCAGCATTTT	CASSLAGQQAQPQHF
.	TRBV29-1	few	12	TRBJ2-7	TGCAGCGTTGCCAGGGAAGGGGACGAGCAGTACTTC	CSVAREGDEQYF
TRBD1	TRBV18	few	20	TRBJ1-3	TGTGCCAGCTCACCAAGGACAGGGGCGCGTCTTTCGGCCCAAGGAAACACCATATATTTT	CASSPRTGARLSAQGNTIYF
TRBD1	TRBV10-3	many	14	TRBJ1-5	TGTGCCACCCAGGGGGCTAGGGGCAATCAGCCCCAGCATTTT	CATQGARGNQPQHF
.	TRBV5-1	many	15	TRBJ2-1	TGCGCCAGCAGCTCGGGAGCGAGCTCCTACAATGAGCAGTTCTTC	CASSSGASSYNEQFF
.	TRBV6-5	many	14	TRBJ2-7	TGTGCCAGCAGTCCCCCGGACGGTTCCTACGAGCAGTACTTC	CASSPPDGSYEQYF
.	TRBV3-1	many	14	TRBJ1-1	TGTGCCAGCAGCCAAGACCACAGGGTGAATGAAGCTTTCTTT	CASSQDHRVNEAFF
.	TRBV7-9	many	14	TRBJ2-2	TGTGCCAGCAGCTTAGAAGCGAACACCGGGGAGCTGTTTTTT	CASSLEANTGELFF
TRBD1	TRBV7-9	.	18	TRBJ1-1	TGTGCCAGCAGCTTAAGGGCCGGGACAGGGGGTAGGTGCACTGAAGCTTTCTTT	CASSLRAGTGGRCTEAFF
TRBD1	TRBV28	.	18	TRBJ2-7	TGTGCCAGCAGTTTACGTCCTTACCCCGGGACAGCTATTTACGAGCAGTACTTC	CASSLRPYPGTAIYEQYF
.	TRBV4-2	many	17	TRBJ1-4	TGTGCCAGCAGCCAAGCCTTTGGGGGGGCAGCTAATGAAAAACTGTTTTTT	CASSQAFGGAANEKLFF
TRBD2	TRBV29-1	few	14	TRBJ2-1	TGCAGCGTTGAGAGGGCGGGAGTGGGCGGTGAGCAGTTCTTC	CSVERAGVGGEQFF
TRBD2	TRBV20-1	few	12	TRBJ2-1	TGCAGCGCGGGGGGGCCGGGAAATGAGCAGTTCTTC	CSAGGPGNEQFF
TRBD2	TRBV9	many	15	TRBJ2-7	TGTGCCAGCAGCGTACTAGCGGGCCCCGCCTACGAGCAGTACTTC	CASSVLAGPAYEQYF
.	TRBV6-6	many	14	TRBJ1-1	TGTGCCAGCAGTCCCGCAGGGGTCGGAACTGAAGCTTTCTTT	CASSPAGVGTEAFF
.	TRBV29-1	many	13	TRBJ1-1	TGCAGCGTTGCGTGGTTCCTGAACACTGAAGCTTTCTTT	CSVAWFLNTEAFF
.	TRBV10-3	many	12	TRBJ2-5	TGTGCCACCCGGGACACTCAAGAGACCCAGTACTTC	CATRDTQETQYF
.	TRBV7-9	.	12	TRBJ1-1	TGTGCCAGCAGCTTATACAACACTGAAGCTTTCTTT	CASSLYNTEAFF
.	TRBV24-1	.	16	TRBJ2-2	TGTGCCACCAGTGAGTCCCGGAGGGCGAACACCGGGGAGCTGTTTTTT	CATSESRRANTGELFF
.	TRBV12-5	.	14	TRBJ1-2	TGTGCTAGTGGTTTGGTAGGGGTTAACTATGGCTACACCTTC	CASGLVGVNYGYTF
.	TRBV10-3	.	15	TRBJ1-5	TGTGCCATCAGTGAGTCGGCCAGGGAAGAGGCGCCCCAGCATTTT	CAISESAREEAPQHF
TRBD2	TRBV2	.	15	TRBJ2-1	TGTGCCAGCAGGGGTCCTAGCGGGAGTATAGATGAGCAGTTCTTC	CASRGPSGSIDEQFF